The clone carrying this TCR beta chain occurred a few times. The antigen is undetermined. The data are from a study of beta chain features in type 1 diabetes. Study as a whole: Patients were similar to healthy donors in age and gender (as well as in cell yields).

Trimming cost V 11 bases and J 4 bases; bases outside gene matches: 7. Germline-derived CDR1 and CDR2 are MDHEN and SYDVKM. The CDR3 is 12 residues long. The study, taken as a whole, reports: The study left unresolved whether HLA type influences TCRB rearrangement. Type 1 diabetes patients showed a moderate but significant shortening of TCRB CDR3s in all four CD4+ subsets. In the patient group, naive, central memory and Treg TCRB repertoires seemed more alike than in the healthy donor group.

Reverse transcribing all isolated RNA meant expressed TCRB transcripts were sequenced. An average around 3.3 million reads came from naive, central memory and regulatory T cell samples. Profiled with immunoSEQ multiplex PCR; TCRdb holds only in-frame clones, not every one. In the table there are about 660,000 clones, 11% to 15% of which are singletons. Input material: naive CD4+ T cells from blood. This TCR was recovered from a man younger than 35 with type 1 diabetes. This chain uses TRBV28 with TRBJ2-5; TRBD2 aligns across 7 bases. CDR3 sequence (DNA): TGTGCCTCTTGGGGGGGAGTAGAGACCCAGTACTTC. Amino acid sequence: CASWGGVETQYF. The whole variable domain, filled in from reference TRBV28 and TRBJ2-5, reads DVKVTQSSRYLVKRTGEKVFLECVQDMDHENMFWYRQDPGLGLRLIYFSYDVKMKEKGDIPEGYSVSREKKERFSLILESASTNQTSMYLCASWGGVETQYFGPGTRLLVL.